One and the same sample provided the 17 T cell receptor beta chains below, sequenced in a study of cytomegalovirus exposure and HLA in healthy donors. Libraries were prepared by immunoSEQ multiplex PCR; TCRdb keeps only in-frame clonotypes and omits some of them. The table lists 170,000 or so clones, around 84% of them singletons. Sequenced: PBMCs. The source is a young man in good health and CMV-seropositive.

The genes are TRBV5-1 and TRBJ1-2; possible D gene TRBD1, 5 bases. CDR1 SGHRS and CDR2 YFSETQ come from the germline V gene. With 0 bases removed from V and 4 bases from J, the gap between germline ends came to 10 bases. The CDR3 loop spans 14 amino acids. CDR3 amino acids: CASSLEQGSYGYTF. The CDR3 nucleotides read TGCGCCAGCAGCTTGGAGCAGGGCTCCTATGGCTACACCTTC.

The V and J genes are TRBV5-1 and TRBJ2-7; 14 positions agree with TRBD2. This CDR3 is built from 19 residues. The J segment lost 2 bases and the V segment lost 4 bases, leaving 14 bases of the junction unmatched. Germline V lookup: CDR1 SGHRS, CDR2 YFSETQ. CDR3 nucleotides: TGCGCCAGCAGCCCATGGAGAGGGACTAGCGGGAGAGCGACCTACGAGCAGTACTTC. Translating it yields CASSPWRGTSGRATYEQYF.

The V call is TRBV18, the J call TRBJ2-2, with D uncertain. This CDR3 is 16 amino acids long. Looked up from germline, CDR1 is KGHSH and CDR2 is LQKENI. V was trimmed by 0 bases and J by 2 bases, leaving 10 bases between them. Here the CDR3 reads CASSPPPVQNTGELFF. The CDR3 DNA sequence: TGTGCCAGCTCACCACCCCCGGTTCAAAACACCGGGGAGCTGTTTTTT. Supplemented by reference TRBV18 and TRBJ2-2, the full variable domain reads NAGVMQNPRHLVRRRGQEARLRCSPMKGHSHVYWYRQLPEEGLKFMVYLQKENIIDESGMPKERFSAEFPKEGPSILRIQQVVRGDSAAYFCASSPPPVQNTGELFFGEGSRLTVL.

The CDR3 DNA sequence: TGTGCCAGCAGTGAATATGCGGGGGCTGGAGATACGCAGTATTTT. Its translation: CASSEYAGAGDTQYF. The chain combines TRBV25-1 with TRBJ2-3; the D gene is possibly TRBD2 (7 bases). The germline V gene encodes CDR1 MGHDK and CDR2 SYGVNS. The germline V and J ends were trimmed by 0 bases and 5 bases, with 12 bases remaining between them. The CDR3 contains 15 residues. The whole variable domain, remainder taken from reference TRBV25-1 and TRBJ2-3, is EADIYQTPRYLVIGTGKKITLECSQTMGHDKMYWYQQDPGMELHLIHYSYGVNSTEKGDLSSESTVSRIRTEHFPLTLESARPSHTSQYLCASSEYAGAGDTQYFGPGTRLTVL.

V usage is TRBV7-2 and J usage is TRBJ2-3; D perhaps matches TRBD2 (6 bases). The CDR3 is made up of 16 amino acids. The germline CDR1 and CDR2 sequences are SGHTA and FQGNSA. The ends were cut back, 5 bases at V and 4 bases at J, with 19 bases in the middle. DNA for the CDR3: TGTGCCAGCAGCCCCATGGAGGGGCCCCGGTCAGATACGCAGTATTTT. It is translated as CASSPMEGPRSDTQYF.

The V gene is TRBV10-3, the J gene TRBJ2-2; 9 nucleotides match TRBD2. The V gene end was trimmed by 0 bases and the J gene end by 3 bases; junction bases not matched to a gene: 2. Per germline, CDR1 ENHRY and CDR2 SYGVKD. The CDR3 runs 16 residues. CDR3 nucleotide sequence: TGTGCCATCAGTGAGTCGGCGGGGGGGCACACCGGGGAGCTGTTTTTT. This gives the protein CAISESAGGHTGELFF.

J is TRBJ2-7 and V is TRBV7-6; D is perhaps TRBD2 (6 bases). CDR3 size: 14 residues. From germline, CDR1 is SGHVS and CDR2 FNYEAQ. V dropped 5 bases and J dropped 1 base, with 12 bases sitting between them. The CDR3 reads CASSPEGGSYEQYF. The CDR3 coding sequence is TGTGCCAGCAGCCCCGAGGGAGGTTCCTACGAGCAGTACTTC.

J is TRBJ1-4 and V is TRBV7-9, with D possibly matching TRBD1 (5 bases). Per germline, CDR1 SEHNR and CDR2 FQNEAQ (reference sequence). Trimming removed 8 bases at V and 2 bases at J, with 9 bases between. This CDR3 region has 13 residues. Here the CDR3 reads CASAGVTNEKLFF. For the CDR3, the DNA is TGTGCCAGCGCGGGGGTGACTAATGAAAAACTGTTTTTT.

Notes on this clone: Other DNA sequences of this sample code for an identical CDR3. This rearrangement joins TRBV5-1 to TRBJ2-5; D is unclear. Trimming removed 0 bases at V and 5 bases at J, with 5 bases between. Germline CDR1 and CDR2: SGHRS and YFSETQ. This CDR3 has 12 residues. For the CDR3, the DNA is TGCGCCAGCAGCTTGGCCGGGGAGACCCAGTACTTC. It specifies CASSLAGETQYF.

This sequence joins TRBV28 and TRBJ1-1, with unresolved D. The CDR3 has 12 amino acids. With 3 bases removed from V and 4 bases from J, the gap between germline ends came to 6 bases. The V gene's germline CDR1 is MDHEN and CDR2 SYDVKM. CDR3 region: CASSLGSTEAFF. The CDR3 bases are TGTGCCAGCAGTTTGGGGAGCACTGAAGCTTTCTTT.

This chain links TRBV5-1 with TRBJ2-2; 8 positions agree with TRBD1. The junction had 8 bases not matched to a gene; V was cut back by 6 bases and J by 4 bases. From germline, CDR1 is SGHRS and CDR2 YFSETQ. The length of the CDR3 is 15 residues. CDR3 coding DNA: TGCGCCAGCAAGCTCTCAACAGGGGGCACCGGGGAGCTGTTTTTT. It translates to CASKLSTGGTGELFF.

This clone was counted only a few times. This chain uses TRBV7-9 with TRBJ2-3, with 14 bases that match TRBD2. The CDR3 has 14 amino acids. V lost 5 bases and J lost 15; bases outside the gene matches: 10. Germline CDR1 reads SEHNR; CDR2 reads FQNEAQ (reference sequence). The CDR3 here is CASSQGLAGASAYF. CDR3 bases: TGTGCCAGCAGCCAGGGACTAGCGGGGGCCTCCGCATATTTT.

Remarks on this clone: This CDR3 is also generated by other DNA sequences in the sample. The V gene is TRBV6-5, the J gene TRBJ1-2, with D tentatively TRBD1 (6 bases). Germline V gives CDR1 MNHEY, CDR2 SVGAGI. V lost 4 bases and J lost 1, with 7 bases in between. The CDR3 consists of 13 residues. The DNA for the CDR3 is TGTGCCAGCAGTTTACAGGGTAACTATGGCTACACCTTC. This gives the protein CASSLQGNYGYTF.

This clone came up once. The rearrangement joins TRBV5-1 to TRBJ1-2; no clear D. The germline V gene encodes CDR1 SGHRS and CDR2 YFSETQ. This CDR3 spans 13 amino acids. V dropped 4 bases and J dropped 0 bases, with 7 bases sitting between them. CDR3 nucleotides: TGCGCCAGCAGCGTCGAGGCTAACTATGGCTACACCTTC. It translates to CASSVEANYGYTF.

The CDR3 nucleotides are TGCGCCAGCAGAACAGGGGGCGGCAACGAGCAGTACTTC. As protein: CASRTGGGNEQYF. The V gene is TRBV5-1, the J gene TRBJ2-7; 9 bases align to TRBD1. The CDR3 contains 13 residues. CDR1 SGHRS and CDR2 YFSETQ come from the germline V gene. The J segment lost 5 bases and the V segment lost 5 bases, leaving 5 bases of the junction unmatched.

This sequence joins TRBV15 and TRBJ2-1; TRBD1 agrees at 7 bases. CDR1 and CDR2 from the germline V gene are LNHNV and YYDKDF (reference sequence). The CDR3 is made up of 15 amino acids. V shed 3 bases, J shed 4 bases, and the junction held 6 bases outside the gene matches. CDR3 bases: TGTGCCACCAGCAGGCAGGGGGACCGATACAATGAGCAGTTCTTC. This encodes CATSRQGDRYNEQFF.

V and J are TRBV2 and TRBJ2-5; 7 positions agree with TRBD2. This CDR3 comprises 12 residues. With V trimmed by 6 bases and J by 5 bases, 3 bases remained unmatched. Germline V gives CDR1 SNHLY, CDR2 FYNNEI. CDR3 nucleotide sequence: TGTGCCAGCAGGCGGGAGACGGAGACCCAGTACTTC. Amino acids: CASRRETETQYF.